This is a list of T cell receptor beta chains from one sample in a study of OX40 agonist ivuxolimab in advanced cancers. Using immunoSEQ multiplex PCR, the repertoire was profiled, and TCRdb retains in-frame clones only, with some absent. Of around 84,000 clones in the sample, roughly 83% are singletons; the top ten hold under 8%. The sample here was CD4+ or CD8+ T cells sorted from blood, taken in a trial of the OX40 agonist ivuxolimab. These receptors all come from an adult with an advanced solid tumor such as melanoma, head and neck, liver or kidney cancer. Both conserved end residues are part of each CDR3. Each record gives: V gene, J gene, D gene, CDR3 protein. A D gene is named only where the DNA matches it firmly.

TRBV2	TRBJ2-3	-	CASSYRDSQSSLGTQYF
TRBV5-1	TRBJ2-2	-	CASSGRDMTITGELFF
TRBV1	TRBJ2-7	-	CTSSLTYSAYEQYF
TRBV7-3	TRBJ1-2	-	CASSLNTNYGYTF
TRBV29-1	TRBJ1-1	TRBD1	CSVNRGMAEAFF
TRBV19	TRBJ1-2	-	CASSIRVRIDGYTF
TRBV6-5	TRBJ1-4	TRBD1	CASSYLRGNRDEKLFF
TRBV7-9	TRBJ1-5	-	CASSLVGDGLGNQPQHF
TRBV11-2	TRBJ1-1	-	CASSPTGWGQAFF
TRBV5-1	TRBJ1-3	TRBD1	CASSLAQGTGNTIYF
TRBV5-1	TRBJ1-1	-	CASSYQLDANTEAFF
TRBV11-2	TRBJ1-4	TRBD1	CASSPLTGGFWEKLFF
TRBV19	TRBJ2-7	-	CASSIVAFPYEQYF
TRBV5-5	TRBJ2-1	-	CASSLEGVEQFF
TRBV5-4	TRBJ2-1	TRBD2	CASSPSGSQSNEQFF
TRBV6-5	TRBJ1-6	TRBD1	CASSTRHRGDPPLHF
TRBV19	TRBJ1-1	-	CASSIWGPQRAFF
TRBV6-1	TRBJ2-6	-	CASRSGGANVLTF
TRBV29-1	TRBJ2-7	TRBD2	CSVEGLAGYEQYF
TRBV2	TRBJ2-7	-	CASSGQASEQYF
TRBV4-1	TRBJ1-1	-	CASSPGEGLNTEAFF
TRBV5-4	TRBJ2-1	TRBD1	CASSSDRGKQFF
TRBV11-1	TRBJ1-1	-	CASSPGTQNTEAFF
TRBV7-9	TRBJ1-5	-	CASSHGGANQPQHF
TRBV19	TRBJ2-7	-	CASEDKLYEQYF
TRBV7-3	TRBJ1-5	-	CASSIRMGEPQHF
TRBV11-2	TRBJ1-3	-	CASSWGTGKFGNTIYF
TRBV2	TRBJ2-1	-	CASSGDTHYNEQFF
TRBV4-1	TRBJ2-5	-	CASSQAQVQETQYF
TRBV30	TRBJ2-1	TRBD2	CALSGGLYNEQFF
TRBV6-5	TRBJ2-1	-	CASRILGSSYNEQFF
TRBV11-2	TRBJ1-1	-	CASSSRLGTEAFF
TRBV7-2	TRBJ2-3	TRBD2	CASSSGTSGTQYF